This is a list of T cell receptor beta chains from one sample in a study of control samples from healthy donors and cancer patients. The method was immunoSEQ multiplex PCR; TCRdb's version includes in-frame clones alone and lacks a portion of them. The sample includes some 120,000 clones, roughly 86% of them seen just once. Sequenced: blood. These receptors were obtained from a man aged 60 to 69 in good health. Each CDR3 is given with its conserved first and last residue. The D gene is left open where the match is weak. Expanded clones get a size class; other rows say once, few or many, or leave the size out.

V: TRBV4-3; size: NA; J: TRBJ2-7; D: TRBD2; DNA: TGCGCCAGCAGCCCCCGGGGCGGGGGGGGCTCCTACGAGCAGTACTTC; CDR3: CASSPRGGGGSYEQYF
V: TRBV28; size: NA; J: TRBJ1-1; D: TRBD1; DNA: TGTGCCAGCGTGCTCACCAGGGGGCGCGGGACTGAAGCTTTCTTT; CDR3: CASVLTRGRGTEAFF
V: TRBV7-2; size: NA; J: TRBJ2-2; D: NA; DNA: TGTGCCAGCAGCTTAAACAGGGGGGGGAGCGGGGAGCTGTTTTTT; CDR3: CASSLNRGGSGELFF
V: TRBV19; size: NA; J: TRBJ1-2; D: TRBD1; DNA: TGTGCCCCCCAGGGGGCGGGTGGCTACACCTTC; CDR3: CAPQGAGGYTF
V: TRBV4-3; size: NA; J: TRBJ1-1; D: NA; DNA: TGCGCCAGCAGCCAAGTTCACGGCATCAACACTGAAGCTTTCTTT; CDR3: CASSQVHGINTEAFF
V: TRBV19; size: NA; J: TRBJ2-6; D: NA; DNA: TGTGCCAGTAAAATGGGCAGGGGCGCCTTCTCTGGGGCCAACGTCCTGACTTTC; CDR3: CASKMGRGAFSGANVLTF
V: TRBV7-2; size: NA; J: TRBJ2-2; D: TRBD2; DNA: TGTGCCAGCAGCTGGACTAGCGGGGGGGCCAAGGCCGGGGAGCTGTTTTTT; CDR3: CASSWTSGGAKAGELFF
V: TRBV6-5; size: NA; J: TRBJ1-6; D: NA; DNA: TGTGCCAGCAGTTACGGACCGCTGAATTCACCCCTCCACTTT; CDR3: CASSYGPLNSPLHF
V: TRBV19; size: NA; J: TRBJ2-1; D: TRBD2; DNA: TGTGCCAGTAGTATCTACGAAGCGGGGGGTTACAATGAGCAGTTCTTC; CDR3: CASSIYEAGGYNEQFF
V: TRBV7-2; size: NA; J: TRBJ2-7; D: NA; DNA: TGTGCCAGCAGCTTAGACCTGTCTAGGGGGTACGAGCAGTACTTC; CDR3: CASSLDLSRGYEQYF
V: TRBV6-5; size: NA; J: TRBJ1-6; D: TRBD1; DNA: TGTGCCAGCACCTGGACAGGGGGTGTTCCTTCACCCCTCCACTTT; CDR3: CASTWTGGVPSPLHF
V: TRBV15; size: NA; J: TRBJ2-1; D: TRBD2; DNA: TGTGCCACCAGCAGAGATTGGCTAGCGGGGTCCTACAATGAGCAGTTCTTC; CDR3: CATSRDWLAGSYNEQFF
V: TRBV5-8; size: NA; J: TRBJ1-6; D: NA; DNA: TGTGCCAGCACCGTTGGCCCGGCCAATTCACCCCTCCACTTT; CDR3: CASTVGPANSPLHF
V: TRBV6-5; size: NA; J: TRBJ2-5; D: TRBD1; DNA: TGTGCCAGCAGTTACACGGGACAGGGTTTCGAGACCCAGTACTTC; CDR3: CASSYTGQGFETQYF
V: TRBV28; size: NA; J: TRBJ2-1; D: NA; DNA: TGTGCCAGCAGTCTGCAGGGTGAGCAGTTCTTC; CDR3: CASSLQGEQFF
V: TRBV12-3/TRBV12-4; size: NA; J: TRBJ2-2; D: NA; DNA: TGTGCCAGCAGGCTAGCTAACACCGGGGAGCTGTTTTTT; CDR3: CASRLANTGELFF
V: TRBV10-2; size: NA; J: TRBJ1-2; D: NA; DNA: TGCGCCAGCAGTGAGTCCCCAGGGAGTTATGGCTACACCTTC; CDR3: CASSESPGSYGYTF
V: TRBV6-5; size: NA; J: TRBJ1-6; D: NA; DNA: TGTGCCAGCAGCCGCCCGTCCTATAATTCACCCCTCCACTTT; CDR3: CASSRPSYNSPLHF
V: TRBV7-6; size: once; J: TRBJ2-7; D: NA; DNA: TGTGCCAGCAGCTTATCTCCTAGCAATCCCTACGAGCAGTACTTC; CDR3: CASSLSPSNPYEQYF
V: TRBV6-5; size: NA; J: TRBJ2-2; D: NA; DNA: TGTGCCAGCAGAGCCGGACAGCAGAACACCGGGGAGCTGTTTTTT; CDR3: CASRAGQQNTGELFF
V: TRBV6-5; size: NA; J: TRBJ1-5; D: NA; DNA: TGTGCCAGCAGGGGGGCCGGACCGAACAATCAGCCCCAGCATTTT; CDR3: CASRGAGPNNQPQHF
V: TRBV3-1/TRBV3-2; size: NA; J: TRBJ2-7; D: NA; DNA: TGTGCCAGCAGCCTCCGGGGTCAGACCTACGAGCAGTACTTC; CDR3: CASSLRGQTYEQYF
V: TRBV19; size: NA; J: TRBJ1-2; D: NA; DNA: TGTGCCAGTAGTTACGATGGCTACACCTTC; CDR3: CASSYDGYTF
V: TRBV28; size: NA; J: TRBJ1-4; D: NA; DNA: TGTGCCAGCACCCGAGCAGGGTATAATGAAAAACTGTTTTTT; CDR3: CASTRAGYNEKLFF
V: TRBV5-1; size: once; J: TRBJ2-3; D: TRBD2; DNA: TGCGCCAGCAGCTTGGAGCTGAGTAGCGGGGGCCCCAGGTATACGCAGTATTTT; CDR3: CASSLELSSGGPRYTQYF
V: TRBV7-8; size: NA; J: TRBJ1-1; D: NA; DNA: TGTGCCAGCAGCTTAGAAATAAGGGTTATGAACACTGAAGCTTTCTTT; CDR3: CASSLEIRVMNTEAFF
V: TRBV9; size: once; J: TRBJ2-2; D: NA; DNA: TGTGCCAGCAGCCTCCGGCCGAACACCGGGGAGCTGTTTTTT; CDR3: CASSLRPNTGELFF
V: TRBV14; size: few; J: TRBJ2-7; D: NA; DNA: TGTGCCAGCAGCCAAGTCGGATTAGGTCGGAATCCCTCCTACGAGCAGTACTTC; CDR3: CASSQVGLGRNPSYEQYF
V: TRBV28; size: NA; J: TRBJ2-7; D: TRBD1; DNA: TGTGCCAGCAGTTCTAGATTCCGGGACAGGGCTATAGGGGAGCAGTACTTC; CDR3: CASSSRFRDRAIGEQYF
V: TRBV25-1; size: NA; J: TRBJ2-1; D: NA; DNA: TGTGCCAGCAGTGAATCCACGGTACCCTACAATGAGCAGTTCTTC; CDR3: CASSESTVPYNEQFF
V: TRBV7-2; size: NA; J: TRBJ2-3; D: TRBD1; DNA: TGTGCCAGCGCCTCTGACAGGGTAGGGGGCACAGATACGCAGTATTTT; CDR3: CASASDRVGGTDTQYF
V: TRBV5-1; size: NA; J: TRBJ1-4; D: NA; DNA: TGCGCCAGCAGCTTACAGGCAACGGATAATGAAAAACTGTTTTTT; CDR3: CASSLQATDNEKLFF
V: TRBV6-2/TRBV6-3; size: once; J: TRBJ2-4; D: NA; DNA: TGTGCCAGCAGTTACGGCGGACTGCCCATTCAGTACTTC; CDR3: CASSYGGLPIQYF
V: TRBV29-1; size: NA; J: TRBJ1-1; D: NA; DNA: TGCAGTGTTGATATAACAGGGCACGGGAACACTGAAGCTTTCTTT; CDR3: CSVDITGHGNTEAFF
V: TRBV9; size: NA; J: TRBJ2-2; D: NA; DNA: TGTGCCAGCAGCGTGGATTCTGGACAATCGACCGGGGAGCTGTTTTTT; CDR3: CASSVDSGQSTGELFF
V: TRBV27; size: NA; J: TRBJ2-3; D: TRBD2; DNA: TGTGCCAGCAGCCTGCGGGGGGTAATCACAGATACGCAGTATTTT; CDR3: CASSLRGVITDTQYF
V: TRBV18; size: NA; J: TRBJ1-2; D: TRBD1; DNA: TGTGCCAGCTCACGGGGGACAGGAAGAGACTATGGCTACACCTTC; CDR3: CASSRGTGRDYGYTF
V: TRBV27; size: NA; J: TRBJ2-2; D: NA; DNA: TGTGCCAGCAGTTTAGGACTAGGGGGATCCGGGGAGCTGTTTTTT; CDR3: CASSLGLGGSGELFF
V: TRBV13; size: NA; J: TRBJ1-6; D: NA; DNA: NA; CDR3: CASSFGEGRNSPLHF
V: TRBV3-1/TRBV3-2; size: NA; J: TRBJ2-3; D: NA; DNA: TGTGCCAGCAGCCAAGATCAGTCGACTATCACCACAGATACGCAGTATTTT; CDR3: CASSQDQSTITTDTQYF
V: TRBV5-4; size: NA; J: TRBJ2-3; D: TRBD1; DNA: TGTGCCAGCAGCGCGGACAGGGGGAGAACAGATACGCAGTATTTT; CDR3: CASSADRGRTDTQYF
V: TRBV3-1/TRBV3-2; size: NA; J: TRBJ2-5; D: NA; DNA: TGTGCCAGCAGCCACCTCAGGGAGACCCAGTACTTC; CDR3: CASSHLRETQYF
V: TRBV6-2/TRBV6-3; size: NA; J: TRBJ1-5; D: TRBD1; DNA: TGTGCCAGCAGTTACCCCACCGGGACAGGGGGCGCGGTCGGTCAGCCCCAGCATTTT; CDR3: CASSYPTGTGGAVGQPQHF
V: TRBV7-2; size: NA; J: TRBJ1-2; D: NA; DNA: TGTGCCAGTGGTCGGGTGAACTATGGCTACACCTTC; CDR3: CASGRVNYGYTF
V: TRBV11-1; size: NA; J: TRBJ1-1; D: NA; DNA: TGTGCCAGCAGCCCGGACAGTTTAAAGAACACTGAAGCTTTCTTT; CDR3: CASSPDSLKNTEAFF
V: TRBV19; size: NA; J: TRBJ2-7; D: NA; DNA: TGTGCCAGTAGTAGTACAGGCTACGAGCAGTACTTC; CDR3: CASSSTGYEQYF
V: TRBV7-9; size: NA; J: TRBJ1-2; D: NA; DNA: TGTGCCAGCAGCCCCGAGGCCTTCTATGGCTACACCTTC; CDR3: CASSPEAFYGYTF
V: TRBV7-9; size: NA; J: TRBJ2-1; D: NA; DNA: TGTGCCAGCAGCTTAGTAGTAGGCTACAATGAGCAGTTCTTC; CDR3: CASSLVVGYNEQFF
V: TRBV5-6; size: NA; J: TRBJ2-1; D: NA; DNA: TGTGCCAGCAGCTCGGACAGCAGAGGCTACAATGAGCAGTTCTTC; CDR3: CASSSDSRGYNEQFF
V: TRBV10-3; size: NA; J: TRBJ2-3; D: NA; DNA: TGTGCCATCGCGGGGGCCAGCACAGATACGCAGTATTTT; CDR3: CAIAGASTDTQYF
V: TRBV30; size: NA; J: TRBJ1-6; D: NA; DNA: TGTGCCTGGAGTAATCAGGGTTATTCACCCCTCCACTTT; CDR3: CAWSNQGYSPLHF
V: TRBV3-1/TRBV3-2; size: NA; J: TRBJ1-5; D: NA; DNA: TGTGCCAGCAGCCAAGAGGGGCGCAATCAGCCCCAGCATTTT; CDR3: CASSQEGRNQPQHF
V: TRBV5-1; size: NA; J: TRBJ1-1; D: NA; DNA: TGCGCCAGCACTCTCCAGGGGGAAGCTTTCTTT; CDR3: CASTLQGEAFF
V: TRBV2; size: few; J: TRBJ2-2; D: NA; DNA: TGTGCCAGCAATAAGGGACCCAACACCGGGGAGCTGTTTTTT; CDR3: CASNKGPNTGELFF
V: TRBV29-1; size: NA; J: TRBJ2-7; D: TRBD1; DNA: TGCAGCGTTATCGACAGGGGTTCTCTCGAGCAGTACTTC; CDR3: CSVIDRGSLEQYF
V: TRBV30; size: NA; J: TRBJ1-6; D: NA; DNA: TGTGCCTGGAACGGACTGGGCTCCTATAATTCACCCCTCCACTTT; CDR3: CAWNGLGSYNSPLHF
V: TRBV19; size: NA; J: TRBJ1-5; D: NA; DNA: TGTGCCAGTAGTAATTTAATGACAGGTAATCAGCCCCAGCATTTT; CDR3: CASSNLMTGNQPQHF
V: TRBV27; size: NA; J: TRBJ2-6; D: NA; DNA: TGTGCCAGCAGATTCACTGGGGCCAACGTCCTGACTTTC; CDR3: CASRFTGANVLTF